The TCR beta chain described here comes from a study of T cell responses to AZD1222 COVID-19 vaccine. Profiling relied on immunoSEQ multiplex PCR, and the TCRdb table lists in-frame clones only, not all of them. This sample has about 97,000 clones, with approximately 90% found just once. Trimming left V 1 base short and J 1 base short, with 4 bases between. CDR3 size: 13 residues. Germline V gene lookup returns CDR1 SNHLY and CDR2 FYNNEI. Whole-study results and caveats: Spike-wide coverage was observed for vaccine-associated CD4 TCRs, with dominant responses at 160-218 and 743-854. Elevations in Spike-specific TCR breadth and depth followed administration of two AZD1222 doses. White British ancestry dominated among donors, who included more females, and clonal diversity was possibly underestimated. The study identified only five to seven AZD1222 recipients as seropositive at baseline.

About this clone itself: Its target is unknown.

This chain connects TRBV2 to TRBJ2-5; no clear D gene. Sequences were derived from peripheral blood, sampled on day 0 of AZD1222 vaccination. This TCR was sampled from an adult in good health. The CDR3 DNA sequence: TGTGCCAGCAGTGAAGAGGTCCAAGAGACCCAGTACTTC. This translates into CASSEEVQETQYF.